The clone carrying this TCR beta chain shows up as medium-sized by frequency. TRB rearrangements were amplified by touch-down multiplex PCR with mixed TRB-A/B primers. TCRdb reprocessed the multiplex PCR reads; each CDR3 protein has one entry and no DNA is given. This sample's table has roughly 8,000 distinct CDR3 sequences. Each sample's input was around 250 ng genomic DNA, some 38,000 genome equivalents. Germline CDR1 SGHNT, CDR2 YYREEE (reference sequence). The CDR3 is 16 amino acids. This entry comes from a study of T cell clusters in autoimmune cytopenias. This TCR came from a human donor with an autoimmune cytopenia or autoimmune hepatitis (not recorded which). J is TRBJ2-7 and V is TRBV5-4; TCRdb designates TRBD2, a call that cannot be tested without DNA. Input material: peripheral blood. The CDR3 spells CASSPGGAGSSYEQYF.